This entry lists 31 T cell receptor beta chains sequenced from one sample in a study of shared clonotypes between healthy human individuals. The naive CD8 population came from CD45RO-negative cells selected for CCR7, without terminally differentiated effector memory CD45RA+ cells. Clones were sequenced by immunoSEQ multiplex PCR, and TCRdb holds only the in-frame ones, with some missing. The sample includes 800,000 or so clones, about 96% of them seen just once. The sequenced sample was naive CD8+ T cells sorted from blood. These receptors came from a man aged 25 to 40 in good health.

Only one count was recorded for this clone. This chain joins TRBV15 and TRBJ2-7; D is possibly TRBD1 or TRBD2 (5 bases each). Trimming cost V 3 bases and J 0 bases, with 15 bases left between them. There are 16 residues in the CDR3. Germline CDR1 and CDR2: LNHNV and YYDKDF (reference sequence). CDR3 in DNA: TGTGCCACCAGCAGTCTCCGGGACGACATCTCCTACGAGCAGTACTTC. Translating gives CATSSLRDDISYEQYF.

The J gene is TRBJ2-5, the V gene TRBV5-4, with D tentatively TRBD1 (6 bases). V lost 0 bases, J lost 6 bases, and 15 bases lay in between. The V gene's germline CDR1 is SGHNT and CDR2 YYREEE (reference sequence). The CDR3 has 15 amino acids. The CDR3 loop reads CASSLDRGRGKTQYF. In DNA, the CDR3 is TGTGCCAGCAGCTTGGATCGAGGCAGGGGTAAGACCCAGTACTTC.

The rearrangement links TRBV28 to TRBJ2-1; tentatively, D is TRBD2 (6 bases). Germline-derived CDR1 and CDR2 are MDHEN and SYDVKM. The V end was cut by 5 bases, the J end by 6 bases, with 20 bases between. The CDR3 loop spans 16 amino acids. Here the CDR3 DNA reads TGTGCCAGCAGTCCCGTAGCACGAAAGGGACTCAATGAGCAGTTCTTC. Residues: CASSPVARKGLNEQFF. The complete variable domain, with remaining parts taken from reference TRBV28 and TRBJ2-1, reads DVKVTQSSRYLVKRTGEKVFLECVQDMDHENMFWYRQDPGLGLRLIYFSYDVKMKEKGDIPEGYSVSREKKERFSLILESASTNQTSMYLCASSPVARKGLNEQFFGPGTRLTVL.

The chain employs TRBV10-3 and TRBJ2-7; tentatively, D is TRBD1 (6 bases). The CDR3 totals 17 residues. Germline V gives CDR1 ENHRY, CDR2 SYGVKD. Trimming removed 8 bases from V and 3 bases from J, with 26 bases in between. The CDR3 sequence: CAIGGNPGQNPIYEQYF. The DNA for the CDR3 is TGTGCCATCGGGGGAAACCCTGGACAGAACCCCATCTACGAGCAGTACTTC.

The V call is TRBV13, the J call TRBJ2-7; D may be TRBD2 (5 bases). V lost 4 bases and J 2 bases, leaving 12 bases between the germline ends. In germline, CDR1 is PRHDT, CDR2 FYEKMQ (reference sequence). The CDR3 extends over 14 amino acids. The DNA for the CDR3 is TGTGCCAGCAGCTCTATAGGACTCACCTACGAGCAGTACTTC. Translated: CASSSIGLTYEQYF. Full variable domain (outside the CDR3, taken from reference TRBV13 and TRBJ2-7): AAGVIQSPRHLIKEKRETATLKCYPIPRHDTVYWYQQGPGQDPQFLISFYEKMQSDKGSIPDRFSAQQFSDYHSELNMSSLELGDSALYFCASSSIGLTYEQYFGPGTRLTVT.

V gene TRBV6-1 combines with J gene TRBJ2-5, with a weak D call TRBD2 (5 bases). The germline V gene encodes CDR1 MNHNS and CDR2 SASEGT. The V gene lost 2 bases and the J gene lost 4 bases, with 14 bases spanning the gap. The CDR3 consists of 15 residues. The CDR3 nucleotides are TGTGCCAGCAGTGAATACTGGCGGGCAAGAGAGACCCAGTACTTC. Encoded protein: CASSEYWRARETQYF.

The chain couples TRBV4-1 to TRBJ1-2; D is uncertain. Trimming removed 5 bases at V and 0 bases at J, with 7 bases between. Germline lookup yields CDR1 MGHRA and CDR2 YSYEKL. The CDR3 sequence is 13 residues long. CDR3 nucleotide sequence: TGCGCCAGCAGCTATGAATCTAACTATGGCTACACCTTC. This gives the protein CASSYESNYGYTF.

This clone was seen a single time. The chain uses TRBV6-6 and TRBJ1-1; D gene unclear. CDR1 MNHNY and CDR2 SVGAGI come from the germline V gene (reference sequence). The CDR3 length is 14 residues. With 8 bases removed from V and 0 bases from J, the gap between germline ends came to 13 bases. This CDR3 is CASAASVMNTEAFF. The CDR3 coding sequence is TGTGCCAGCGCGGCCAGCGTGATGAACACTGAAGCTTTCTTT.

This rearrangement joins TRBV11-2 to TRBJ2-2; 8 positions agree with TRBD2. Germline CDR1 reads SGHAT; CDR2 reads FQNNGV. The CDR3 sequence is 16 residues long. Trimming took 4 bases from V and 0 from J; bases not matched to a gene: 4. The CDR3 loop reads CASSSIAGTNTGELFF. The CDR3 DNA reads as TGTGCCAGCAGCTCTATAGCGGGGACGAACACCGGGGAGCTGTTTTTT.

This clone was found once. This chain links TRBV4-3 with TRBJ2-1; possibly TRBD2 for D (5 bases). The CDR3 runs to 15 residues. CDR1 LGHNA and CDR2 YSLEER come from the germline V gene. The germline V and J ends were trimmed by 1 base and 7 bases, with 14 bases remaining between them. CDR3 sequence: CASSQGSYRGNEQFF. The DNA of the CDR3 is TGCGCCAGCAGCCAAGGGTCTTACCGAGGGAATGAGCAGTTCTTC.

V is TRBV7-9 and J is TRBJ1-1, with 7 bases identical to TRBD1. This CDR3 comprises 15 residues. Germline V gene data show CDR1 as SEHNR and CDR2 as FQNEAQ (reference sequence). The V gene end was trimmed by 4 bases and the J gene end by 0 bases; junction bases not matched to a gene: 5. CDR3 loop: CASSSDRTMNTEAFF. Here the CDR3 DNA reads TGTGCCAGCAGCTCGGACAGGACAATGAACACTGAAGCTTTCTTT.

V gene TRBV6-5 combines with J gene TRBJ1-2; D may be TRBD1 (5 bases). Deletions cut 0 bases from V and 3 bases from J, with 14 bases between. Germline CDR1 MNHEY, CDR2 SVGAGI. CDR3 length: 16 residues. CDR3 bases: TGTGCCAGCAGTTACTCGATGGAAGGGACGGACTATGGCTACACCTTC. It specifies CASSYSMEGTDYGYTF.

The J gene is TRBJ2-2, the V gene TRBV2; no reliable D call. V lost 2 bases and J 5 bases, leaving 12 bases between the germline ends. The CDR3 has 15 amino acids. Germline V lookup: CDR1 SNHLY, CDR2 FYNNEI. CDR3 bases: TGTGCCAGCAGTGAATTGTCAACCGCGACCGGGGAGCTGTTTTTT. Its protein is CASSELSTATGELFF.

V gene TRBV5-1 combines with J gene TRBJ2-7, with D perhaps matching TRBD1 (5 bases). CDR3 size: 12 residues. Germline loops: CDR1 SGHRS, CDR2 YFSETQ. Between the trimmed V and J ends, which lost 0 bases and 9 bases, there was a span of 10 bases. DNA for the CDR3: TGCGCCAGCAGCTTGGATCAGGGTATGCAGTACTTC. Translated: CASSLDQGMQYF.

The chain's CDR3 is CASSLSTSRGTKAFF. The CDR3 DNA sequence: TGTGCCAGCAGTTTATCGACCTCAAGGGGGACCAAAGCTTTCTTT. The genes are TRBV27 and TRBJ1-1, with D possibly TRBD1 on 6 matching bases. CDR3 length: 15 amino acids. CDR1 and CDR2 from the germline V gene are MNHEY and SMNVEV (reference sequence). Between the trimmed V and J ends, which lost 0 bases and 9 bases, there was a span of 17 bases.

In this sample, this clone turned up once. The V gene is TRBV5-8, the J gene TRBJ1-4; D remains unclear. This CDR3 contains 14 residues. V dropped 0 bases and J dropped 10 bases, with 13 bases sitting between them. In germline, CDR1 is SGHTS, CDR2 YDEGEE. Written as DNA, the CDR3 is TGTGCCAGCAGCTTGGGTCAGGAGAGGGCAAAACTGTTTTTT. Amino acid sequence: CASSLGQERAKLFF.

The chain joins TRBV28 to TRBJ2-1; D perhaps matches TRBD1 (5 bases). The CDR3 is made up of 15 amino acids. V dropped 5 bases and J dropped 4 bases, with 15 bases sitting between them. CDR1 is MDHEN, CDR2 SYDVKM, per germline. The CDR3 coding sequence is TGTGCCAGCAGTCCCCCCAAACAGGTGTACAATGAGCAGTTCTTC. This translates into CASSPPKQVYNEQFF.

The chain uses TRBV27 and TRBJ2-7, with 8 bases lining up with TRBD1. V trimming: 2 bases; J trimming: 3 bases; junction bases outside the gene matches: 6. Germline V gene lookup returns CDR1 MNHEY and CDR2 SMNVEV (reference sequence). The CDR3 spans 15 residues. The CDR3 DNA reads TGTGCCAGCAGTTTAATAGGACAGGGCAGCTACGAGCAGTACTTC. Translation gives CASSLIGQGSYEQYF.

V is TRBV5-1 and J is TRBJ1-2; D possibly corresponds to TRBD1 (5 bases). CDR3 length: 15 residues. V dropped 0 bases and J dropped 4 bases, with 13 bases sitting between them. Germline-derived CDR1 and CDR2 are SGHRS and YFSETQ. CDR3 DNA: TGCGCCAGCAGCTTGGCCCGGGACGCGGCCTATGGCTACACCTTC. Its protein product is CASSLARDAAYGYTF.

The chain uses TRBV25-1 and TRBJ2-1, with D possibly matching TRBD2 (5 bases). CDR1 MGHDK and CDR2 SYGVNS come from the germline V gene. CDR3 size: 16 residues. V lost 2 bases to trimming and J lost 6 bases, with 17 bases between them. CDR3 coding DNA: TGTGCCAGCAGTGAAGGGGTGGGAGTCGCGGGCAATGAGCAGTTCTTC. As protein: CASSEGVGVAGNEQFF.

The V gene is TRBV7-2, the J gene TRBJ2-7, with 7 bases identical to TRBD1. This CDR3 has 14 residues. V dropped 3 bases and J dropped 4; count of bases not matched to a gene: 6. Germline CDR1 and CDR2: SGHTA and FQGNSA. The CDR3: CASSFYRGKYEQYF. The DNA for the CDR3 is TGTGCCAGCAGCTTTTACAGGGGTAAATACGAGCAGTACTTC.

This chain uses TRBV28 with TRBJ2-5, with TRBD2 matching 11 bases. This CDR3 has 17 amino acids. Trimming removed 2 bases from V and 5 bases from J; junction bases left unmatched: 10. Germline lookup yields CDR1 MDHEN and CDR2 SYDVKM. The CDR3 bases are TGTGCCAGCAGTTTACGGACTAGCGGGCAGTGGGGTGAGACCCAGTACTTC. This encodes CASSLRTSGQWGETQYF.

The chain has TRBV28 and TRBJ2-1; 7 nucleotides line up with TRBD2. CDR1 is MDHEN, CDR2 SYDVKM, per germline. This CDR3 region has 18 residues. The ends lost 2 bases at V and 4 bases at J; junction bases unmatched: 14. The CDR3 DNA reads TGTGCCAGCAGTTTAGGTGGTAGCGGGTTAGAGTCGTACAATGAGCAGTTCTTC. Its protein is CASSLGGSGLESYNEQFF.

This sequence joins TRBV5-1 and TRBJ2-1, with a possible D match to TRBD2 (5 bases). Germline V CDR1 and CDR2: SGHRS, YFSETQ. V lost 4 bases and J lost 9, with 17 bases in between. This CDR3 is 14 amino acids long. Here the CDR3 DNA reads TGCGCCAGCAGCCCGCGGCCGGGGTGGGCTGAGCAGTTCTTC. Protein product: CASSPRPGWAEQFF.

In the case of this clone: Other DNA sequences in the sample encode the same CDR3. The V and J genes are TRBV27 and TRBJ2-7; D unresolved. From germline, CDR1 is MNHEY and CDR2 SMNVEV (reference sequence). The CDR3 extends over 13 amino acids. V was clipped by 2 bases and J by 3 bases, with 8 bases between them. The CDR3 DNA sequence: TGTGCCAGCAGTTTAGGGCACCTCTACGAGCAGTACTTC. This translates into CASSLGHLYEQYF.

This clone appeared a single time. The gene calls are TRBV7-9 and TRBJ1-4; TRBD1 matches 9 bases. Trimming took 3 bases from V and 9 from J; bases not matched to a gene: 5. The CDR3 has 14 residues. Per germline, CDR1 SEHNR and CDR2 FQNEAQ (reference sequence). CDR3 nucleotides: TGTGCCAGCAGCTTGGGACAGGGTGAGCAAAAACTGTTTTTT. This translates into CASSLGQGEQKLFF.

The chain uses TRBV10-3 and TRBJ2-1; a possible D gene is TRBD2 (6 bases). The CDR3 extends over 10 amino acids. V was trimmed by 11 bases and J by 6 bases, leaving 8 bases between them. The germline CDR1 and CDR2 sequences are ENHRY and SYGVKD. For the CDR3, the DNA is TGTGCCTCCGGGGGCAATGAGCAGTTCTTC. Its protein is CASGGNEQFF.

The J gene is TRBJ2-1, the V gene TRBV9; D may match TRBD1 or TRBD2 (5 bases each). This CDR3 spans 12 amino acids. CDR1 is SGDLS and CDR2 is YYNGEE in the germline V gene. Trimming shortened V by 0 bases and J by 9 bases, and 7 bases separated the two germline ends. The CDR3 loop is CASSVGGREQFF. CDR3 nucleotide sequence: TGTGCCAGCAGCGTAGGGGGACGTGAGCAGTTCTTC.

V gene TRBV21-1 combines with J gene TRBJ1-5. TRBV21-1 is annotated as a pseudogene. The CDR3 spans 17 residues. Written as DNA, the CDR3 is TGTGCCAGCAGCAAAGATGGCCGCCGGCGGGACAATCAGCCCCAGCATTTT. This sequence encodes CASSKDGRRRDNQPQHF.

This clone appeared once. The chain couples TRBV2 to TRBJ2-7; D is unresolved. The CDR3 covers 15 residues. CDR1 is SNHLY and CDR2 is FYNNEI in the germline V gene. V lost 1 base, J lost 1 base, and 11 bases lay in between. Written as DNA, the CDR3 is TGTGCCAGCAGTGAAGGGCCCCTTAGGTCCTACGAGCAGTACTTC. Its translation: CASSEGPLRSYEQYF.

The genes are TRBV27 and TRBJ2-2; D possibly uses TRBD1 or TRBD2 (5 bases each). The CDR3 spans 15 residues. V lost 6 bases and J 7 bases, leaving 18 bases between the germline ends. The germline V gene has CDR1 MNHEY and CDR2 SMNVEV (reference sequence). The chain's CDR3 is CASSYLGAAGGELFF. The CDR3 DNA is TGTGCCAGCAGCTACCTCGGGGCTGCGGGCGGGGAGCTGTTTTTT.